The 26 T cell receptor beta chains in this list originate from one sample, sequenced in a study of blood T cell repertoires in COVID-19. Clones were read by immunoSEQ multiplex PCR, and TCRdb kept only the in-frame ones, dropping some. This table holds some 70,000 clones, 85% to 90% found once. The sample taken for sequencing was peripheral blood. These receptor sequences come from a man older than 75 with acute or convalescent COVID-19.

This rearrangement joins TRBV24-1 to TRBJ2-5, with TRBD2 matching 12 bases. The germline V gene encodes CDR1 KGHDR and CDR2 SFDVKD. This CDR3 spans 18 amino acids. Trimming at V came to 4 bases and at J to 4 bases, leaving 12 bases not matched to a gene. Here the CDR3 reads CATSDSTQTSGRGETQYF. The CDR3 DNA is TGTGCCACCAGTGACTCAACCCAGACTAGCGGGAGAGGAGAGACCCAGTACTTC.

The chain couples TRBV15 to TRBJ2-7; D ambiguous. Per the germline V gene, CDR1 is LNHNV and CDR2 is YYDKDF (reference sequence). CDR3 length: 15 residues. V dropped 0 bases and J dropped 2 bases, with 11 bases sitting between them. The chain's CDR3 is CATSRDPGTPYEQYF. The CDR3 region has the DNA TGTGCCACCAGCAGAGATCCTGGCACCCCCTACGAGCAGTACTTC.

V and J are TRBV5-1 and TRBJ2-3; possibly TRBD1 for D (6 bases). The germline V and J ends were trimmed by 7 bases and 1 base, with 16 bases remaining between them. This CDR3 spans 15 amino acids. Germline CDR1 reads SGHRS; CDR2 reads YFSETQ. Here the CDR3 DNA reads TGCGCCAGCGGACCACAGGGTGGAGGCACAGATACGCAGTATTTT. Amino acids: CASGPQGGGTDTQYF.

This chain connects TRBV6-6 to TRBJ2-7; 7 nucleotides line up with TRBD2. The CDR3 is 15 residues long. With V trimmed by 0 bases and J by 4 bases, 6 bases remained unmatched. CDR1 and CDR2 from the germline V gene are MNHNY and SVGAGI (reference sequence). The CDR3 spells CASSYSGGSGYEQYF. Here the CDR3 DNA reads TGTGCCAGCAGTTACTCTGGCGGGAGCGGATACGAGCAGTACTTC.

This chain uses TRBV4-3 with TRBJ1-3; 9 bases map to TRBD1. Germline loops: CDR1 LGHNA, CDR2 YSLEER. V lost 3 bases, J lost 0 bases, and 3 bases stayed unmatched. The CDR3 contains 16 residues. CDR3 nucleotides: TGCGCCAGCAGCCAGACGACAGGGGGCTCTGGAAACACCATATATTTT. Amino acids: CASSQTTGGSGNTIYF.

The chain combines TRBV5-6 with TRBJ1-4, with 10 bases matching TRBD1. Germline CDR1 and CDR2: SGHDT and YYEEEE. The V gene end was trimmed by 2 bases and the J gene end by 7 bases; junction bases not matched to a gene: 2. The CDR3 covers 14 residues. DNA of the CDR3: TGTGCCAGCAGCTTCGGGGACAGGGGTGAAAAACTGTTTTTT. Translation gives CASSFGDRGEKLFF.

This sequence joins TRBV27 and TRBJ1-1, with 7 positions matching TRBD1. After removal of 5 bases from V and 5 bases from J, the junction contained 8 bases not matched to a gene. This CDR3 region has 14 residues. The germline CDR1 and CDR2 sequences are MNHEY and SMNVEV (reference sequence). The CDR3 nucleotides read TGTGCCAGCAGTGCGCGACAGGGTCGGACTGAAGCTTTCTTT. This encodes CASSARQGRTEAFF.

The chain is built from TRBV28 and TRBJ1-5; D is undetermined. The CDR3 runs to 12 residues. Germline CDR1 MDHEN, CDR2 SYDVKM. V was pared by 2 bases and J by 5 bases, with 4 bases between. CDR3 residues: CASSLPYQPQHF. The DNA for the CDR3 is TGTGCCAGCAGTTTACCGTATCAGCCCCAGCATTTT.

This chain links TRBV30 with TRBJ2-3; 10 positions match TRBD1. CDR3 length: 16 residues. The trim removed 0 bases at V and 10 bases at J, leaving 13 bases unmatched. Germline assignment: CDR1 GTSNPN and CDR2 SVGIG (reference sequence). Here the CDR3 reads CAWSVLRQGAPRAQYF. The DNA of the CDR3 is TGTGCCTGGAGTGTACTTCGACAGGGGGCCCCCCGGGCGCAGTATTTT.

The chain couples TRBV24-1 to TRBJ2-1; D is unclear. The CDR3 consists of 14 residues. Trimming left V 0 bases short and J 6 bases short, with 8 bases between. Germline V gives CDR1 KGHDR, CDR2 SFDVKD. The CDR3 loop is CATSDLPTPNEQFF. In DNA, the CDR3 is TGTGCCACCAGTGATTTGCCTACCCCCAATGAGCAGTTCTTC.

The chain employs TRBV10-2 and TRBJ2-1, with 10 bases identical to TRBD2. Trimming cost V 8 bases and J 7 bases; bases outside gene matches: 11. Germline lookup yields CDR1 WSHSY and CDR2 SAAADI. The CDR3 spans 15 residues. CDR3 DNA sequence: TGCGCCAGCGCCACAGCTAGCGGGAGAGGAAATGAGCAGTTCTTC. Its protein product is CASATASGRGNEQFF.

In this sample, this clone turned up a few times. The rearrangement joins TRBV2 to TRBJ1-1; 7 nucleotides agree with TRBD1. Trimming at V came to 6 bases and at J to 5 bases, leaving 6 bases not matched to a gene. CDR1 is SNHLY and CDR2 is FYNNEI in the germline V gene. This CDR3 has 13 residues. The CDR3 here is CASSLRQGTEAFF. The CDR3 DNA reads as TGTGCCAGCAGCTTAAGACAGGGTACTGAAGCTTTCTTT.

The chain is built from TRBV7-2 and TRBJ1-4; D is perhaps TRBD1 (5 bases). V lost 8 bases and J lost 5, with 15 bases in between. Germline values: CDR1 SGHTA, CDR2 FQGNSA. The CDR3 runs to 14 residues. CDR3 in DNA: TGTGCCAGCGCCGAGACAGCCCTAAATGAAAAACTGTTTTTT. As protein: CASAETALNEKLFF.

The chain employs TRBV5-1 and TRBJ2-3; unclear D gene. Germline V CDR1 and CDR2: SGHRS, YFSETQ. The CDR3 contains 14 residues. V dropped 1 base and J dropped 1 base, with 7 bases sitting between them. As DNA, the CDR3 is TGCGCCAGCAGCTTGCGGCAGGGCACAGATACGCAGTATTTT. This gives the protein CASSLRQGTDTQYF.

The CDR3 DNA follows: TGTGCCAGCAGCTTAGGCGTACTAGCGGGAGCTGAGCAGTACTTC. It yields the protein CASSLGVLAGAEQYF. The chain uses TRBV7-6 and TRBJ2-7; 11 bases map to TRBD2. V was pared by 1 base and J by 7 bases, with 6 bases of the junction left unmatched. Germline V gene data show CDR1 as SGHVS and CDR2 as FNYEAQ. This CDR3 spans 15 amino acids.

V gene TRBV12-3 or TRBV12-4 combines with J gene TRBJ1-2; 8 bases agree with TRBD1. This CDR3 is built from 13 residues. Losses at the gene ends were 5 bases for V and 4 bases for J; bases not matched to a gene: 3. CDR3 sequence (DNA): TGTGCCAGCAGTCTAGGGACAGGCTATGGCTACACCTTC. Translating it yields CASSLGTGYGYTF.

This clone has only a few counts. This sequence joins TRBV6-2 or TRBV6-3 and TRBJ2-7; 7 bases are shared with TRBD2. CDR3 size: 15 residues. The junction had 8 bases not matched to a gene; V was cut back by 6 bases and J by 0 bases. Germline CDR1 and CDR2: MNHEY and SVGEGT. CDR3 sequence (DNA): TGTGCCAGCAGCCCCTTCAGCGGGAACTCCTACGAGCAGTACTTC. This translates into CASSPFSGNSYEQYF.

The chain links TRBV11-2 to TRBJ1-6, with D uncertain. Germline-derived CDR1 and CDR2 are SGHAT and FQNNGV. The CDR3 is made up of 15 amino acids. V gave up 10 bases and J gave up 6 bases, with 19 bases separating them. This CDR3 reads CAIGRAGSTNSPLHF. CDR3 coding DNA: TGTGCCATAGGGCGGGCAGGCAGCACTAATTCACCCCTCCACTTT.

The chain couples TRBV11-1 to TRBJ1-1; no reliable D call. The CDR3 totals 14 residues. V was trimmed by 1 base and J by 1 base, leaving 7 bases between them. Germline V gene data show CDR1 as SGHAT and CDR2 as FQDESV (reference sequence). Here the CDR3 DNA reads TGTGCCAGCAGCTTAGGCGGCAGGAACACTGAAGCTTTCTTT. Its protein product is CASSLGGRNTEAFF.

This clone showed up just once. This chain uses TRBV11-2 with TRBJ1-2; tentative D call: TRBD1 (6 bases). V lost 4 bases to trimming and J lost 6 bases, with 15 bases between them. Germline assignment: CDR1 SGHAT and CDR2 FQNNGV. The CDR3 has 14 amino acids. Here the CDR3 DNA reads TGTGCCAGCAGCTCTCGTGGGAGGGACAATGGCTACACCTTC. It codes for CASSSRGRDNGYTF.

The chain joins TRBV24-1 to TRBJ1-2; D uncertain. The CDR3 consists of 11 residues. Per the germline V gene, CDR1 is KGHDR and CDR2 is SFDVKD. V was shortened by 5 bases and J by 6 bases, with 6 bases between the two germline ends. The CDR3 DNA is TGTGCCACCAGTGCGGGGAATGGCTACACCTTC. The encoded protein is CATSAGNGYTF.

Only a few counts were recorded for this clone. V is TRBV20-1 and J is TRBJ1-3; TRBD1 might be the D (5 bases). The CDR3 runs to 13 residues. Between the trimmed V and J ends, which lost 3 bases and 4 bases, there was a span of 10 bases. Per the germline V gene, CDR1 is DFQATT and CDR2 is SNEGSKA (reference sequence). CDR3 DNA sequence: TGCAGTGCTAGTCTCCAGGGAGGAAACACCATATATTTT. As protein: CSASLQGGNTIYF.

This chain uses TRBV15 with TRBJ1-6, with TRBD1 identical over 7 bases. The junction had 4 bases not matched to a gene; V was cut back by 5 bases and J by 6 bases. The length of the CDR3 is 14 residues. CDR1 is LNHNV, CDR2 YYDKDF, per germline (reference sequence). The CDR3 spells CATSPGQINSPLHF. CDR3 in DNA: TGTGCCACCAGCCCGGGACAGATTAATTCACCCCTCCACTTT.

This clone was detected once. The chain combines TRBV29-1 with TRBJ2-1, with TRBD1 matching over 9 bases. Germline V gives CDR1 SQVTM, CDR2 ANQGSEA. Unmatched junction bases numbered 6, after V lost 6 bases and J lost 6 bases. There are 13 residues in the CDR3. Here the CDR3 reads CSVRRDRANEQFF. In nucleotides, the CDR3 is TGCAGCGTCCGAAGGGACAGGGCCAATGAGCAGTTCTTC.

This rearrangement joins TRBV18 to TRBJ1-3; D is unclear. Per germline, CDR1 KGHSH and CDR2 LQKENI. Between the trimmed V and J ends, which lost 3 bases and 0 bases, there was a span of 9 bases. This CDR3 comprises 15 residues. CDR3: CASSPRTYSGNTIYF. CDR3 bases: TGTGCCAGCTCACCTCGGACTTACTCTGGAAACACCATATATTTT.

V is TRBV11-3 and J is TRBJ2-7, with D unclear. Per the germline V gene, CDR1 is SGHNT and CDR2 is YENEEA. Trimming took off 0 bases at V and 6 bases at J, with 15 bases between the two ends. This CDR3 contains 15 residues. The CDR3 loop is CASSLDSFLTGEQYF. The CDR3 region has the DNA TGTGCCAGCAGCTTAGATTCCTTCCTTACGGGCGAGCAGTACTTC. The whole variable domain, remainder taken from reference TRBV11-3 and TRBJ2-7, is EAGVVQSPRYKIIEKKQPVAFWCNPISGHNTLYWYLQNLGQGPELLIRYENEEAVDDSQLPKDRFSAERLKGVDSTLKIQPAELGDSAVYLCASSLDSFLTGEQYFGPGTRLTVT.